The next 16 T cell receptor beta chains were all read from a single sample in a study of blood T cell repertoires in COVID-19. The table came from immunoSEQ multiplex PCR; TCRdb's copy has only in-frame clones and leaves some out. The sample holds 230,000 or so clones, approximately 89% seen once. Specimen: peripheral blood. These receptors all come from a woman aged 40 to 55 who had recovered from COVID-19.

CDR3 in amino acids: CASSFLSGRASGELFF. The CDR3 coding sequence is TGTGCCAGCAGCTTCCTTAGCGGGAGGGCCTCCGGGGAGCTGTTTTTT. The V call is TRBV7-8, the J call TRBJ2-2; TRBD2 agrees at 11 bases. V lost 3 bases to trimming and J lost 6 bases; unmatched junction nucleotides: 6. The CDR3 covers 16 residues. CDR1 is SGHVS and CDR2 is FQNEAQ in the germline V gene.

V gene TRBV5-1 combines with J gene TRBJ2-5, with 16 bases aligning to TRBD2. This CDR3 spans 19 amino acids. J was trimmed by 5 bases and V by 0 bases; bases with no gene match: 10. Germline V gene data show CDR1 as SGHRS and CDR2 as YFSETQ. The CDR3 region has the DNA TGCGCCAGCAGCTTGGTGTTTGGGACTAGCGGGGGGGCCGCGGAGACCCAGTACTTC. Translated, it gives CASSLVFGTSGGAAETQYF.

This chain uses TRBV11-3 with TRBJ1-4, with TRBD1 matching 8 bases. V shed 4 bases, J shed 6 bases, and the junction held 4 bases outside the gene matches. The V gene's germline CDR1 is SGHNT and CDR2 YENEEA. The CDR3 length is 14 residues. CDR3 DNA: TGTGCCAGCAGCTCCGGACAGGGAGATGAAAAACTGTTTTTT. The encoded protein is CASSSGQGDEKLFF.

This clone was seen only once. The chain uses TRBV9 and TRBJ1-3, with 8 bases that match TRBD1. J lost 4 bases, V lost 1 base, and 4 bases had no gene match. The CDR3 loop spans 15 amino acids. The V gene's germline CDR1 is SGDLS and CDR2 YYNGEE. In DNA form, the CDR3 reads TGTGCCAGCAGCGTAAGTCAGGGGGCAGGAAACACCATATATTTT. Its translation is CASSVSQGAGNTIYF.

Remarks on this clone: This sample also contains other DNA sequences that code for the same CDR3. The gene calls are TRBV4-1 and TRBJ2-1, with TRBD2 matching over 11 bases. Germline CDR1 reads MGHRA; CDR2 reads YSYEKL. The CDR3 spans 15 residues. The V and J ends lost 3 bases and 4 bases, in that order; junction bases with no gene match: 2. This CDR3 is CASSQGLAAYNEQFF. The CDR3 DNA reads TGCGCCAGCAGCCAGGGACTAGCGGCATACAATGAGCAGTTCTTC.

The rearrangement links TRBV7-9 to TRBJ2-3, with unresolved D. This CDR3 region has 13 residues. Germline CDR1 SEHNR, CDR2 FQNEAQ (reference sequence). Deletions cut 5 bases from V and 6 bases from J, with 12 bases between. This CDR3 is CASSPNFMDTQYF. The DNA of the CDR3 is TGTGCCAGCAGCCCTAACTTCATGGATACGCAGTATTTT. Using reference TRBV7-9 and TRBJ2-3 for the parts outside the CDR3, the full variable domain is DTGVSQNPRHKITKRGQNVTFRCDPISEHNRLYWYRQTLGQGPEFLTYFQNEAQLEKSRLLSDRFSAERPKGSFSTLEIQRTEQGDSAMYLCASSPNFMDTQYFGPGTRLTVL.

The V gene is TRBV5-1, the J gene TRBJ2-5, with D hard to call. Trimming took off 3 bases at V and 1 base at J, with 7 bases between the two ends. The CDR3 runs 13 residues. Germline V gives CDR1 SGHRS, CDR2 YFSETQ. CDR3: CASSSGFQETQYF. The CDR3, as DNA: TGCGCCAGCAGCTCGGGTTTCCAAGAGACCCAGTACTTC.

The chain is built from TRBV10-3 and TRBJ1-1; TRBD1 agrees at 7 bases. After removal of 7 bases from V and 5 bases from J, the junction contained 10 bases not matched to a gene. Germline V gives CDR1 ENHRY, CDR2 SYGVKD. There are 14 residues in the CDR3. The DNA of the CDR3 is TGTGCCATCAATCGGGACAGCGGTAGGACTGAAGCTTTCTTT. Protein: CAINRDSGRTEAFF.

This clone was observed a single time. The chain is built from TRBV2 and TRBJ1-1, with D unclear. The germline V gene encodes CDR1 SNHLY and CDR2 FYNNEI. The CDR3 spans 11 residues. Trimming took 6 bases from V and 7 from J, leaving 9 bases between them. The chain's CDR3 is CASRDFGEAFF. In nucleotides, the CDR3 is TGTGCCAGCAGGGACTTCGGTGAAGCTTTCTTT.

J is TRBJ1-1 and V is TRBV7-2; D is ambiguous. The V end was cut by 1 base, the J end by 1 base, with 4 bases between. This CDR3 contains 13 residues. Germline V gene data show CDR1 as SGHTA and CDR2 as FQGNSA. The CDR3 loop reads CASSLGQNTEAFF. The CDR3 nucleotides are TGTGCCAGCAGCTTAGGGCAGAACACTGAAGCTTTCTTT. The whole variable domain, filled in from reference TRBV7-2 and TRBJ1-1, reads GAGVSQSPSNKVTEKGKDVELRCDPISGHTALYWYRQSLGQGLEFLIYFQGNSAPDKSGLPSDRFSAERTGGSVSTLTIQRTQQEDSAVYLCASSLGQNTEAFFGQGTRLTVV.

The chain employs TRBV30 and TRBJ1-1; TRBD1 might be the D (6 bases). Germline loops: CDR1 GTSNPN, CDR2 SVGIG (reference sequence). The CDR3 sequence is 12 residues long. The ends were cut back, 4 bases at V and 3 bases at J, with 9 bases in the middle. The CDR3, as DNA: TGTGCCTGGACAGGGGAAGACACTGAAGCTTTCTTT. This gives the protein CAWTGEDTEAFF.

V usage is TRBV5-1 and J usage is TRBJ2-2, with D perhaps TRBD2 (7 bases). V was cut by 5 bases and J by 5 bases, with 13 bases left in between. Germline CDR1 is SGHRS and CDR2 is YFSETQ. This CDR3 is 14 amino acids long. The CDR3 reads CASSGGAPTGELFF. For the CDR3, the DNA is TGCGCCAGCAGTGGGGGGGCGCCTACCGGGGAGCTGTTTTTT.

This chain joins TRBV28 and TRBJ1-1; D uncertain. V was cut by 4 bases and J by 0 bases, with 15 bases left in between. This CDR3 comprises 16 residues. Germline V CDR1 and CDR2: MDHEN, SYDVKM. CDR3 DNA sequence: TGTGCCAGCAGTTCTCCCTCACAGTCGTTGAACACTGAAGCTTTCTTT. It translates to CASSSPSQSLNTEAFF.

This sequence joins TRBV2 and TRBJ2-7, with 8 bases lining up with TRBD2. J lost 7 bases, V lost 8 bases, and 16 bases had no gene match. CDR3 length: 15 amino acids. Germline values: CDR1 SNHLY, CDR2 FYNNEI. CDR3 region: CASSRSPDLAGEQYV. Written as DNA, the CDR3 is TGTGCCAGCTCAAGATCACCCGATTTAGCGGGAGAGCAGTACGTC.

This clone has only one observation. CDR3 amino acids: CAISEALAGGRRSGANVLTF. The CDR3 nucleotides are TGTGCCATCAGTGAGGCTCTAGCGGGCGGAAGACGCTCTGGGGCCAACGTCCTGACTTTC. This chain links TRBV10-3 with TRBJ2-6; 8 bases map to TRBD2. The CDR3 has 20 residues. J was trimmed by 0 bases and V by 2 bases; bases with no gene match: 12. Germline CDR1 is ENHRY and CDR2 is SYGVKD.

The J gene is TRBJ1-2, the V gene TRBV19, with D uncertain. This CDR3 comprises 14 residues. V lost 6 bases and J lost 8, with 19 bases in between. Germline V gene lookup returns CDR1 LNHDA and CDR2 SQIVND (reference sequence). The CDR3 DNA reads as TGTGCCAGTAGCAAAAGGGAGGGATCCATGGGCTACACCTTC. Translation gives CASSKREGSMGYTF.